The 2 T cell receptor beta chains below come from one sample, sequenced in a study of T cells after yellow fever vaccination. Each CDR3 protein gets one entry after TCRdb re-called the 5' RACE reads with MiXCR. The repertoire has a few hundred thousand distinct CDR3 sequences, roughly 4.3% of them found once; the top ten carry more than 20%. The sample was PBMCs, taken 5 days after the yellow fever booster vaccination. Receptors were obtained from a man younger than 30 who received the YFV17D yellow fever vaccine.

This clonotype was detected ten times or more. This chain uses TRBV6-6 with TRBJ2-4; 13 nucleotides line up with TRBD2. Germline lookup yields CDR1 MNHNY and CDR2 SVGAGI (reference sequence). This CDR3 comprises 17 residues. V lost 10 bases to trimming and J lost 0 bases; unmatched junction nucleotides: 9. CDR3 sequence reads: CATQLAGGPVAKNIQYF. DNA for the CDR3: TGTGCCACCCAACTAGCGGGGGGGCCAGTAGCCAAAAACATTCAGTACTTC.

This clonotype showed up just a few times. CDR3 in DNA: TGTGCCACCAGCACCTTGCAGAGTGAAAAACTGTTTTTT. Translated, it gives CATSTLQSEKLFF. The chain employs TRBV15 and TRBJ1-4, with D unresolved. The CDR3 is made up of 13 amino acids. The germline CDR1 and CDR2 sequences are LNHNV and YYDKDF (reference sequence). Deletions cut 4 bases from V and 7 bases from J, with 10 bases between.